This T cell receptor beta chain was documented in a study of T cell responses to AZD1222 COVID-19 vaccine. Study context: Samples with a second dose at about 4 or about 12 weeks were pooled together. Study-wide findings and caveats: Repertoires were collected only later (after the peak T cell response had occurred).

Measured with immunoSEQ multiplex PCR; TCRdb has only the in-frame clones, and not every one. This table holds roughly 100,000 clones, 86% found once. This clone appeared a few times. Its antigen is undetermined. This CDR3 comprises 14 residues. CDR1 is MNHEY, CDR2 SMNVEV, per germline (reference sequence). Trimming removed 2 bases from V and 2 bases from J, with 6 bases in between. This clonotype was sampled from an adult in good health. Sequences were derived from peripheral blood, sampled on day 0 of AZD1222 vaccination. V gene TRBV27 combines with J gene TRBJ2-2; no clear D. The CDR3 DNA reads TGTGCCAGCAGTTTAAGTCACAACACCGGGGAGCTGTTTTTT. Amino acid sequence: CASSLSHNTGELFF.